The 8 T cell receptor beta chains given below trace back to one sample, sequenced in a study of T cells in Graves' hyperthyroidism and ophthalmopathy. Amplified regions were TCR beta CDR3 sequences from RNA transcripts. Initially, a first-round RT-PCR of the TCR CDR3 employed the HTBI primer set. TCRdb re-analysed the multiplex PCR reads in MiXCR, keeping a single row per CDR3 protein. The repertoire has over 650,000 distinct CDR3 sequences, about 17% of them found once; the top ten carry approximately 8.4%. The specimen was blood. The receptors derive from a man aged 18 to 35 with Graves' hyperthyroidism.

J is TRBJ2-7 and V is TRBV28, with TRBD2 identical over 10 bases. Trimming at V came to 2 bases and at J to 5 bases, leaving 6 bases not matched to a gene. This CDR3 has 15 amino acids. The germline gives CDR1 MDHEN, CDR2 SYDVKM. The CDR3 coding sequence is TGTGCCAGCAGTTTACTAGCGGGAGTTAGGAACGAGCAGTACTTC. This codes for CASSLLAGVRNEQYF.

The chain joins TRBV7-9 to TRBJ2-7; possible D gene TRBD1, 6 bases. V shed 2 bases and J shed 6 bases, with 11 bases lying between them. The CDR3 runs 13 residues. From germline, CDR1 is SEHNR and CDR2 FQNEAQ (reference sequence). The CDR3 nucleotides are TGTGCCAGCAGCTTAAGGACAGAGGCCGAGCAGTACTTC. It yields the protein CASSLRTEAEQYF.

V and J are TRBV4-2 and TRBJ2-2, with 8 bases lining up with TRBD2. V was pared by 3 bases and J by 1 base, with 4 bases of the junction left unmatched. Germline-derived CDR1 and CDR2 are LGHNA and YNFKEQ. The CDR3 consists of 16 residues. In DNA form, the CDR3 reads TGTGCCAGCAGCCAGACCGGGACTAGGAACACCGGGGAGCTGTTTTTT. Amino acid sequence: CASSQTGTRNTGELFF.

About this clonotype: The junction shows a germline mismatch at one end, possibly a read error. This chain joins TRBV4-2 and TRBJ1-5; D is uncertain. This CDR3 region has 14 residues. The germline gives CDR1 LGHNA, CDR2 YNFKEQ. The CDR3 protein is CASSEDSRMQPQHF. In nucleotides, the CDR3 is TGTGCCAGCAGCGAAGATTCGAGGATGCAGCCCCAGCATTTT.

This clonotype was found many times. The V call is TRBV27, the J call TRBJ2-5, with a weak D call TRBD2 (6 bases). V gave up 2 bases and J gave up 5 bases, with 21 bases separating them. CDR3 length equals 17 residues. Per the germline V gene, CDR1 is MNHEY and CDR2 is SMNVEV (reference sequence). In nucleotides, the CDR3 is TGTGCCAGCAGTTTAATAGGTCGAGGACTGGGGAGGGAGACCCAGTACTTC. Translating gives CASSLIGRGLGRETQYF.

This clonotype was counted a few times. The rearrangement joins TRBV30 to TRBJ2-5; 8 bases line up with TRBD1. Losses at the gene ends were 1 base for V and 4 bases for J; bases not matched to a gene: 11. The CDR3 is 16 amino acids. Germline V lookup: CDR1 GTSNPN, CDR2 SVGIG (reference sequence). DNA for the CDR3: TGTGCCTGGAGTGGGGTTCGAGGCAGGGGGCCAGAGACCCAGTACTTC. Its translation: CAWSGVRGRGPETQYF.

Notes on this clonotype: One end of the junction varies from germline; a read error may be responsible. The chain joins TRBV7-7 to TRBJ1-1; TRBD1 matches at 8 bases. Germline values: CDR1 SSHAT, CDR2 FNYEAQ (reference sequence). The CDR3 has 17 amino acids. CDR3 nucleotides: TGTGCTAGCAGCCCCTTCCCCGACAGGGGCGATGACACTGAAGCTTTCTTT. The encoded protein is CASSPFPDRGDDTEAFF.

This chain connects TRBV12-3 or TRBV12-4 to TRBJ2-5; 8 bases align to TRBD1. The junction had 5 bases not matched to a gene; V was cut back by 6 bases and J by 5 bases. The CDR3 runs to 13 residues. The CDR3: CASRGTGHETQYF. As DNA, the CDR3 is TGTGCCAGCAGGGGGACAGGTCACGAGACCCAGTACTTC.